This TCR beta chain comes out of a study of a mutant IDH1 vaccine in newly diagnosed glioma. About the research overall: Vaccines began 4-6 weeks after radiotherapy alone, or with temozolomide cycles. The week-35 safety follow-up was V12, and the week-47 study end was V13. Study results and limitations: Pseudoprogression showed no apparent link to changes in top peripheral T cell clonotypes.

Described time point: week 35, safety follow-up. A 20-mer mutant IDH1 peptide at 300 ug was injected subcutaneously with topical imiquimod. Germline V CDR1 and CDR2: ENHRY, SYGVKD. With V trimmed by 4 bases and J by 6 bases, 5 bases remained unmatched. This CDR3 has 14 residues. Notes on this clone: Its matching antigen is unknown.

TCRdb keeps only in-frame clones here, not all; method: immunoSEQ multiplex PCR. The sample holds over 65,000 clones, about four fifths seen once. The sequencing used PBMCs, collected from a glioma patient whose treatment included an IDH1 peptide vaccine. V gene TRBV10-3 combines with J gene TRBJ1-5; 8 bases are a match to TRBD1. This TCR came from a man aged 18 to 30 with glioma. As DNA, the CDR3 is TGTGCCATCAGTGCGGACAGGGTCATTCAGCCCCAGCATTTT. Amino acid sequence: CAISADRVIQPQHF.